The present entry profiles one T cell receptor beta chain with its context. Authors' analysis steps: Amplified reference gene primers provided the basis for estimating nucleated cell counts. The table came from immunoSEQ multiplex PCR; TCRdb's copy has only in-frame clones and leaves some out. Clonal size and the V and J genes are those of that table, whereas D and trimming came from the DNA. The table has about 250,000 clones, around 90% seen once. Germline V gene lookup returns CDR1 KGHDR and CDR2 SFDVKD. CDR3 length: 15 residues. The ends lost 3 bases at V and 8 bases at J; junction bases unmatched: 6. These data originate in a study of blood T cell repertoires in COVID-19.

The chain joins TRBV24-1 to TRBJ2-3; 11 nucleotides align to TRBD2. Sequenced input: peripheral blood. This sequence originates from a man older than 75 with acute or convalescent COVID-19. CDR3 loop: CATSDGTSGRVTQYF. CDR3 in DNA: TGTGCCACCAGTGATGGCACTAGCGGGAGAGTTACGCAGTATTTT.